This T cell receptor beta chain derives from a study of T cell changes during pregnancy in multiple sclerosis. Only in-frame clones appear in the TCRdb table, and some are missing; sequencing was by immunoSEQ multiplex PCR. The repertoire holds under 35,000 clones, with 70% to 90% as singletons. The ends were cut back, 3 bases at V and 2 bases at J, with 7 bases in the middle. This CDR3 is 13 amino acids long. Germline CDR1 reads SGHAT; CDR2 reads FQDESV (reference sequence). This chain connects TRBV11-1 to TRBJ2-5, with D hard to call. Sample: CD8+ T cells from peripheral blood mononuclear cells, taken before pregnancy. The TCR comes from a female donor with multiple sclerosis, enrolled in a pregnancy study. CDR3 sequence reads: CASSLGPQETQYF. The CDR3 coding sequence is TGTGCCAGCAGCTTGGGCCCTCAAGAGACCCAGTACTTC.